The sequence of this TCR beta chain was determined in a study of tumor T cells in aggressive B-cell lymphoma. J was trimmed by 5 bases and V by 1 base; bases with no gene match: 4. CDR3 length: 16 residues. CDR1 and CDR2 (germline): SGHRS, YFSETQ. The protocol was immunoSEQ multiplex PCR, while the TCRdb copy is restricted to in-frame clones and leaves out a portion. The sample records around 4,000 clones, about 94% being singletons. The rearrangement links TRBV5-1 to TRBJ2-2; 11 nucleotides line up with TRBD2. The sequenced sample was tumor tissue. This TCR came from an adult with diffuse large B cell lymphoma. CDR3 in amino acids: CASSLTSGSRTGELFF. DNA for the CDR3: TGCGCCAGCAGCTTGACTAGCGGGAGCAGGACCGGGGAGCTGTTTTTT.